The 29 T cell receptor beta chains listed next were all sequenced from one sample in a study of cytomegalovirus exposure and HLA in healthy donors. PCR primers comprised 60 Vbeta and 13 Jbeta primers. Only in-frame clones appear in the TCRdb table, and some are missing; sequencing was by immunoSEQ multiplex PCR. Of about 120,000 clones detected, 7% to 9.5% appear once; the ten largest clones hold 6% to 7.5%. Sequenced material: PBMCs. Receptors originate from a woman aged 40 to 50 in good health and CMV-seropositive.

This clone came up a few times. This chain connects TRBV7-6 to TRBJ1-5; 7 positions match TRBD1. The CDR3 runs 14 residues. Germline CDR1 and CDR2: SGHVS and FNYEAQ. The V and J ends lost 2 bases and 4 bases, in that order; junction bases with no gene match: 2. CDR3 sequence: CASSLSGGNQPQHF. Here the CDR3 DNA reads TGTGCCAGCAGCTTATCAGGGGGAAATCAGCCCCAGCATTTT. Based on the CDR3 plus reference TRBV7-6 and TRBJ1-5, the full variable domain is GAGVSQSPRYKVTKRGQDVALRCDPISGHVSLYWYRQALGQGPEFLTYFNYEAQQDKSGLPNDRFSAERPEGSISTLTIQRTEQRDSAMYRCASSLSGGNQPQHFGDGTRLSIL.

The DNA of the CDR3 is TGTGCCAGCAAAGGGGAAGCGAACACCGGGGAGCTGTTTTTT. This gives the protein CASKGEANTGELFF. The V call is TRBV6-4, the J call TRBJ2-2, with D perhaps TRBD1 (5 bases). The CDR3 extends over 14 amino acids. V was shortened by 7 bases and J by 0 bases, with 9 bases between the two germline ends. Germline loops: CDR1 MRHNA, CDR2 SNTAGT.

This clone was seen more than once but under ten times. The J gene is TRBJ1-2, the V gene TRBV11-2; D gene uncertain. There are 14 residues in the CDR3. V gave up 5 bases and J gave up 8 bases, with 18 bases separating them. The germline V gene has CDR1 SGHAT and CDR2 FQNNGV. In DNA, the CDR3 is TGTGCCAGCAGCGCCCCCCCTAGAGAGATGGGCTACACCTTC. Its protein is CASSAPPREMGYTF.

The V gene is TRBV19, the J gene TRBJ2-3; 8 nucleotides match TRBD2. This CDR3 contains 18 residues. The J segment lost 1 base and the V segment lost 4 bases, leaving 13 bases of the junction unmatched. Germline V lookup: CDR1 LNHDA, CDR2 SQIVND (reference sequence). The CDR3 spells CASSSRSGGLRGTDTQYF. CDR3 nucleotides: TGTGCCAGTAGTAGTAGGAGCGGGGGCCTTCGGGGCACAGATACGCAGTATTTT.

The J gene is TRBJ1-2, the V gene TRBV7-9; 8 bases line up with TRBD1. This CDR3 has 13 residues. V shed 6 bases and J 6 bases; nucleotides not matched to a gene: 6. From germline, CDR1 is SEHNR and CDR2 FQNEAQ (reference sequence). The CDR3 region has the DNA TGTGCCAGCAGGTTACAGGGGGACGATGGCTACACCTTC. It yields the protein CASRLQGDDGYTF.

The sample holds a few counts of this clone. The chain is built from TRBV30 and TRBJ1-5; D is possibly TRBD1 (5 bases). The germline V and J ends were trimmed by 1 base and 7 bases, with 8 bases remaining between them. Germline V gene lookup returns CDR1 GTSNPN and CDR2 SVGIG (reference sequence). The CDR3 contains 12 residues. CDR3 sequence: CAWSGGDQPQHF. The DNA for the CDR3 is TGTGCCTGGAGTGGGGGGGACCAGCCCCAGCATTTT.

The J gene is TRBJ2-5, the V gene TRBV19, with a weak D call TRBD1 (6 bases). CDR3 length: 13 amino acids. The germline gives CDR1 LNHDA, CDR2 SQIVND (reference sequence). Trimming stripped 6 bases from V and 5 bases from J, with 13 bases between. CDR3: CASSMTGYETQYF. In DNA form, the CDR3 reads TGTGCCAGTAGCATGACAGGTTATGAGACCCAGTACTTC.

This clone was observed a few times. The CDR3 is CASSYLAGELFF. CDR3 sequence (DNA): TGTGCCAGCAGCTACCTAGCCGGGGAGCTGTTTTTT. The rearrangement joins TRBV11-2 to TRBJ2-2; no firm D call. This CDR3 has 12 amino acids. V was clipped by 4 bases and J by 6 bases, with 6 bases between them. The germline V gene encodes CDR1 SGHAT and CDR2 FQNNGV.

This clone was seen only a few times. In DNA, the CDR3 is TGTGCCAGCAGCCTAAGCAATCAGCCCCAGCATTTT. It is translated as CASSLSNQPQHF. The J gene is TRBJ1-5, the V gene TRBV7-9; D remains ambiguous. The germline CDR1 and CDR2 sequences are SEHNR and FQNEAQ (reference sequence). V was cut by 5 bases and J by 1 base, with 3 bases left in between. The CDR3 spans 12 residues.

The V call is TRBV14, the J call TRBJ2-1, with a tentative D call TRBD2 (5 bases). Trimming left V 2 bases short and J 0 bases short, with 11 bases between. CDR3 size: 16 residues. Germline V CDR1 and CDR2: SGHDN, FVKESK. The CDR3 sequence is CASSQHRERSYNEQFF. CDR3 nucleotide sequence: TGTGCCAGCAGCCAACACCGGGAACGCTCCTACAATGAGCAGTTCTTC.

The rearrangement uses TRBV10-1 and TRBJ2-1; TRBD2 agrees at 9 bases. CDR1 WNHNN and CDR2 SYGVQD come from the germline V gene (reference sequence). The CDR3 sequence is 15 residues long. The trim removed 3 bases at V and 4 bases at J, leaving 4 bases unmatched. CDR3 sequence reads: CASSDPSGEYNEQFF. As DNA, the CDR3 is TGCGCCAGCAGTGACCCTAGCGGGGAATACAATGAGCAGTTCTTC.

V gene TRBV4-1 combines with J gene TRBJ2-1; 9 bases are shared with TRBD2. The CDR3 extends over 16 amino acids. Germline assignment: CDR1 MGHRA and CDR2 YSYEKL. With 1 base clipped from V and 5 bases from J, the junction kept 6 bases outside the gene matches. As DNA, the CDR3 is TGCGCCAGCAGCCAAGGGAGGACTAGCGCGGACAATGAGCAGTTCTTC. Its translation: CASSQGRTSADNEQFF.

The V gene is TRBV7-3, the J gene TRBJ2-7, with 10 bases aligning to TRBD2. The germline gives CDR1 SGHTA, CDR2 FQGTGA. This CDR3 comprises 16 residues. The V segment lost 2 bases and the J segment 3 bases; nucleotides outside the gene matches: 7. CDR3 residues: CASSLGAASGGYEQYF. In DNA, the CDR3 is TGTGCCAGCAGCTTAGGGGCCGCTAGCGGGGGCTACGAGCAGTACTTC.

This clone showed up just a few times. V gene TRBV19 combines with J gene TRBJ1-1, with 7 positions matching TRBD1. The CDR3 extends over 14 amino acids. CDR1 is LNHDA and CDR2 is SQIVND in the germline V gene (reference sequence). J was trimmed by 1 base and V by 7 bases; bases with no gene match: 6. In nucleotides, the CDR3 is TGTGCCAGTACCATGGACAGGTCGAACACTGAAGCTTTCTTT. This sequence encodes CASTMDRSNTEAFF. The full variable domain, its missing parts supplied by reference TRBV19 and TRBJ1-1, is DGGITQSPKYLFRKEGQNVTLSCEQNLNHDAMYWYRQDPGQGLRLIYYSQIVNDFQKGDIAEGYSVSREKKESFPLTVTSAQKNPTAFYLCASTMDRSNTEAFFGQGTRLTVV.

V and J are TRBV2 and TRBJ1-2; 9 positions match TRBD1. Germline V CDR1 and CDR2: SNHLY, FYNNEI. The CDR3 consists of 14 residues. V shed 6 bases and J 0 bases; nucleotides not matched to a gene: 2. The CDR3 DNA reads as TGTGCCAGCAGGGGGGACAGGGCTAACTATGGCTACACCTTC. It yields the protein CASRGDRANYGYTF.

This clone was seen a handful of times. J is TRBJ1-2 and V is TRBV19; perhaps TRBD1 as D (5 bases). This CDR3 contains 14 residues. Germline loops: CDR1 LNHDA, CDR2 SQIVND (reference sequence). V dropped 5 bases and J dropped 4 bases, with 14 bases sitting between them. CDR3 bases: TGTGCCAGTAGTCGGGGGGAGCAAGCCTATGGCTACACCTTC. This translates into CASSRGEQAYGYTF. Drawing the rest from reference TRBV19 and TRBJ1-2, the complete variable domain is DGGITQSPKYLFRKEGQNVTLSCEQNLNHDAMYWYRQDPGQGLRLIYYSQIVNDFQKGDIAEGYSVSREKKESFPLTVTSAQKNPTAFYLCASSRGEQAYGYTFGSGTRLTVV.

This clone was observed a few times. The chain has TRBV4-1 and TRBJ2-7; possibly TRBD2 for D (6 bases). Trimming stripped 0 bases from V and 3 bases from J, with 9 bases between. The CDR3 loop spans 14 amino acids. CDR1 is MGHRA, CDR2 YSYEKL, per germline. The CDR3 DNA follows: TGCGCCAGCAGCCAAGACAGCGGGCGCTACGAGCAGTACTTC. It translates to CASSQDSGRYEQYF.

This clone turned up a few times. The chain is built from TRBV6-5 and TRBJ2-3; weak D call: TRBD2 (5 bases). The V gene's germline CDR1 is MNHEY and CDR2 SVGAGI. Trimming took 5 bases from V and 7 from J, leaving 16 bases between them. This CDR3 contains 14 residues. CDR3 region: CASSDRESLNTQYF. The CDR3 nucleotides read TGTGCCAGCAGTGACCGGGAAAGTTTAAATACGCAGTATTTT.

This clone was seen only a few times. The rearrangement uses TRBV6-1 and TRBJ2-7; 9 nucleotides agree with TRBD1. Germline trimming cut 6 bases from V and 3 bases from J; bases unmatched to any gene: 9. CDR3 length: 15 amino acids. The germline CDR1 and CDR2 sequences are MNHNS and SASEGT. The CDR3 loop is CASSGRDRDVYEQYF. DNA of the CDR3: TGTGCCAGCAGCGGCCGGGACAGGGACGTCTACGAGCAGTACTTC.

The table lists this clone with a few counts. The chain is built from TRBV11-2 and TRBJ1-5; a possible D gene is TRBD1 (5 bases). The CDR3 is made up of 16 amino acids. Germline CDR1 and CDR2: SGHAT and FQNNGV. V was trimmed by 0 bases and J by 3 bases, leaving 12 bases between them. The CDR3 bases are TGTGCCAGCAGCTTAGAACCAGGGCGCAACAATCAGCCCCAGCATTTT. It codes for CASSLEPGRNNQPQHF.

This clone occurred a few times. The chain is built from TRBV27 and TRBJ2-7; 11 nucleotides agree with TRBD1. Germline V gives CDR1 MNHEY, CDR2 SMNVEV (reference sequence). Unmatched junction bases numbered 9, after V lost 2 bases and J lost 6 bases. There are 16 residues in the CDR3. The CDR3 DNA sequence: TGTGCCAGCAGTTTAGAAGGGACAGGGGGTTTTCGCGAGCAGTACTTC. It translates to CASSLEGTGGFREQYF.

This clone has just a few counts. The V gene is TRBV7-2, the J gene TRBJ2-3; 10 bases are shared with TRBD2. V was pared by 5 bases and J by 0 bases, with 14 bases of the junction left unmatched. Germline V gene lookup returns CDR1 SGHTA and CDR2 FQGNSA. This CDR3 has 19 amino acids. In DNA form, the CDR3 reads TGTGCCAGCAGCCTAGGGGGGCCGCTAGCGGGGGCTAGCACAGATACGCAGTATTTT. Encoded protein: CASSLGGPLAGASTDTQYF.

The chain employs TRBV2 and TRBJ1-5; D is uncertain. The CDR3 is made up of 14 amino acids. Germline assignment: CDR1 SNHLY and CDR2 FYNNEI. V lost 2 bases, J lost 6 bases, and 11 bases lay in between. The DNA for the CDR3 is TGTGCCAGCAGTGAAACCCGATCAGGTCAGCCCCAGCATTTT. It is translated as CASSETRSGQPQHF.

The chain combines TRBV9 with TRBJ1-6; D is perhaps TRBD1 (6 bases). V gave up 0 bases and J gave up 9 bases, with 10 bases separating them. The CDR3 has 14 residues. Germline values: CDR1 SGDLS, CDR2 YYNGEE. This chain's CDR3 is CASSVAGDVSPLHF. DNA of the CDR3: TGTGCCAGCAGCGTAGCAGGGGACGTTTCACCCCTCCACTTT.

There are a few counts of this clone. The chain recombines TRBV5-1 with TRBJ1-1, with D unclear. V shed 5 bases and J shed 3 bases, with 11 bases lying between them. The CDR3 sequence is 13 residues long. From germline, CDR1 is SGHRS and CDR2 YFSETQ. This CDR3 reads CASRRVVDTEAFF. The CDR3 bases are TGCGCCAGCAGGCGTGTGGTGGACACTGAAGCTTTCTTT.

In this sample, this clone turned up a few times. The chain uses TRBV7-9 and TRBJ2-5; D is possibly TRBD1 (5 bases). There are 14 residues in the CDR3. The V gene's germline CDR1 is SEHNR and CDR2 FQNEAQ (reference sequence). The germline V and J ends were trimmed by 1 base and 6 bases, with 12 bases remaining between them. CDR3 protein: CASSLGQGVQTQYF. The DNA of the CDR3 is TGTGCCAGCAGCTTAGGTCAGGGCGTACAGACCCAGTACTTC.

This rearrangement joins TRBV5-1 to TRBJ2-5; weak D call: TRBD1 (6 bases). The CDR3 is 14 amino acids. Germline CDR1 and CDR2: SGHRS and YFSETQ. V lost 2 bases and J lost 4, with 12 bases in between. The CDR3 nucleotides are TGCGCCAGCAGCTTACAGGGACGGGGAGAGACCCAGTACTTC. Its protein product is CASSLQGRGETQYF.

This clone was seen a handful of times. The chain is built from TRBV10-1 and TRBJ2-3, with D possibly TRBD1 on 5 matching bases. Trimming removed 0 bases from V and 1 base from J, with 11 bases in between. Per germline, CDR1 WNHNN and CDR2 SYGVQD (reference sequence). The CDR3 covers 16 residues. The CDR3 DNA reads TGCGCCAGCAGTGAGTCGAAGGGGATGGGCACAGATACGCAGTATTTT. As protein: CASSESKGMGTDTQYF.

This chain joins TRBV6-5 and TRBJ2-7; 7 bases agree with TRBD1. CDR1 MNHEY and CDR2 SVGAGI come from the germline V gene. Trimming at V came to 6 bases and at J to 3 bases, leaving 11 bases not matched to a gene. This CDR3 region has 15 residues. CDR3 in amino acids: CASSSPSRDSYEQYF. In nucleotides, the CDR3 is TGTGCCAGCAGCTCGCCTTCCCGGGACAGCTACGAGCAGTACTTC.